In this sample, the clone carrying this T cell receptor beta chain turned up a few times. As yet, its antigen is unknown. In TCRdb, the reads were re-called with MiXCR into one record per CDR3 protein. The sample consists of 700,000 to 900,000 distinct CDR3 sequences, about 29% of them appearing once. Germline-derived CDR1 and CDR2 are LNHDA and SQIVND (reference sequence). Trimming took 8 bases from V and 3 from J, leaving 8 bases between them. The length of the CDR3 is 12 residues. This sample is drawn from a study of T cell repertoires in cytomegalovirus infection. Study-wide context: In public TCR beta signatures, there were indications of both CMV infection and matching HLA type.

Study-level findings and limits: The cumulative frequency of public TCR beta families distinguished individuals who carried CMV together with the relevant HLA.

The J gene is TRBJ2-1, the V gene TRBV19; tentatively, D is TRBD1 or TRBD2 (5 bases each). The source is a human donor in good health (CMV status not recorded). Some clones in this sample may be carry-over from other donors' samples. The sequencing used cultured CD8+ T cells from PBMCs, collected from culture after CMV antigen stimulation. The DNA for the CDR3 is TGTGCCAGTTGGGACGACTACAATGAGCAGTTCTTC. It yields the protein CASWDDYNEQFF.